The 18 T cell receptor beta chains in this list originate from one sample, sequenced in a study of CD8 T cells in ankylosing spondylitis. TCRdb re-derived calls from the 5' RACE reads in MiXCR, one entry per CDR3 protein. This table holds 380,000 or so distinct CDR3 sequences, 20% found once. Specimen: blood, either unsorted or a sorted T cell fraction (not recorded which). Receptors were obtained from a male donor with ankylosing spondylitis or in good health (not recorded which).

V usage is TRBV27 and J usage is TRBJ2-7, with unresolved D. The V end lost 3 bases, the J end lost 7 bases, and 22 bases lay between the germline ends. The germline gives CDR1 MNHEY, CDR2 SMNVEV (reference sequence). The CDR3 consists of 16 residues. CDR3 sequence: CASSLASGPYVREQYF. The CDR3 DNA follows: TGTGCCAGCAGTTTGGCTTCAGGACCTTATGTTAGGGAGCAGTACTTC.

V gene TRBV10-2 combines with J gene TRBJ2-7; 9 bases agree with TRBD2. Germline CDR1 and CDR2: WSHSY and SAAADI. CDR3 length: 17 amino acids. Germline trimming cut 4 bases from V and 7 bases from J; bases unmatched to any gene: 17. The CDR3 nucleotides read TGCGCCAGCAGTGGGCTAAGCGGGGGGTCCCTCGGTTCTGAGCAGTACTTC. Protein sequence: CASSGLSGGSLGSEQYF.

CDR3 sequence reads: CASSLAGLAGDNEQFF. The CDR3 DNA follows: TGTGCCAGCAGCTTAGCAGGACTAGCGGGGGACAATGAGCAGTTCTTC. The chain employs TRBV7-9 and TRBJ2-1, with 13 bases fitting TRBD2. From germline, CDR1 is SEHNR and CDR2 FQNEAQ (reference sequence). This CDR3 has 16 amino acids. J gave up 5 bases and V 0 bases, and 1 base lay outside the gene matches.

This clonotype was picked up many times. The chain uses TRBV12-3 or TRBV12-4 and TRBJ2-1; D is unresolved. V was cut by 1 base and J by 6 bases, with 7 bases left in between. The CDR3 runs 13 residues. Here the CDR3 reads CASSLEGFNEQFF. In nucleotides, the CDR3 is TGTGCCAGCAGTTTAGAGGGTTTCAATGAGCAGTTCTTC.

The chain couples TRBV2 to TRBJ2-4; no clear D. The CDR3 runs 11 residues. Germline CDR1 is SNHLY and CDR2 is FYNNEI. V lost 4 bases, J lost 8 bases, and 6 bases lay in between. CDR3 region: CASSAGDIQYF. Written as DNA, the CDR3 is TGTGCCAGCAGTGCGGGTGACATTCAGTACTTC.

This clonotype was observed a few times. The rearrangement uses TRBV4-1 and TRBJ1-1; D may be TRBD1 (6 bases). The V end lost 1 base, the J end lost 4 bases, and 16 bases lay between the germline ends. This CDR3 comprises 16 residues. Germline loops: CDR1 MGHRA, CDR2 YSYEKL. Here the CDR3 reads CASSQGRGGRGTEAFF. In nucleotides, the CDR3 is TGCGCCAGCAGCCAAGGGAGGGGGGGGCGCGGCACTGAAGCTTTCTTT.

This clonotype occurred many times. The rearrangement uses TRBV12-3 or TRBV12-4 and TRBJ2-7; D may match TRBD1 or TRBD2 (5 bases each). The V end was cut by 6 bases, the J end by 0 bases, with 9 bases between. The CDR3 runs 13 residues. CDR3 DNA: TGTGCCAGCAGAAGGGACGGCTCCTACGAGCAGTACTTC. Protein sequence: CASRRDGSYEQYF.

The chain couples TRBV7-9 to TRBJ1-2; D not certain. Trimming pared 5 bases from V and 12 bases from J, leaving 16 bases between. From germline, CDR1 is SEHNR and CDR2 FQNEAQ (reference sequence). The CDR3 runs 12 residues. The CDR3 DNA reads TGTGCCAGCAGCCAAGGCGCGGAGATTAACACCTTC. It is translated as CASSQGAEINTF.

This clonotype was recorded a few times. The CDR3 bases are TGTGCCACCAGCAGAACGACGGGAGTCAGCACAGATACGCAGTATTTT. This codes for CATSRTTGVSTDTQYF. The rearrangement links TRBV15 to TRBJ2-3, with D maybe TRBD2 (6 bases). The CDR3 extends over 16 amino acids. Germline CDR1 is LNHNV and CDR2 is YYDKDF (reference sequence). Trimming cost V 2 bases and J 0 bases, with 12 bases left between them.

A few counts support this clonotype. One end of the junction is discordant with germline, which a read error may explain. This chain uses TRBV29-1 with TRBJ2-3; perhaps D is TRBD1 or TRBD2 (5 bases each). This CDR3 is 14 amino acids long. Germline V gene sequence: CDR1 SQVTM, CDR2 ANQGSEA. The CDR3 loop reads CSVEAGGWVDTQYF. As DNA, the CDR3 is TGCAGCGTCGAAGCTGGGGGATGGGTGGATACGCAGTATTTT.

This clonotype has just a few counts. The V call is TRBV27, the J call TRBJ2-7, with D possibly being TRBD2 (5 bases). Germline V gene lookup returns CDR1 MNHEY and CDR2 SMNVEV (reference sequence). The V and J ends lost 6 bases and 4 bases respectively, with 22 bases between them. This CDR3 is 16 amino acids long. Here the CDR3 DNA reads TGTGCCAGCAGCATACGGGGTTTGGGGAGTTGGTACGAGCAGTACTTC. Translated, it gives CASSIRGLGSWYEQYF.

The CDR3 is CASSQGTWDRSSYEQYF. CDR3 DNA sequence: TGTGCCAGCAGCCAGGGGACTTGGGACAGGAGCTCCTACGAGCAGTACTTC. The rearrangement joins TRBV3-1 to TRBJ2-7; 8 bases map to TRBD1. The CDR3 runs to 17 residues. V shed 3 bases and J 0 bases; nucleotides not matched to a gene: 10. The germline V gene has CDR1 LGHDT and CDR2 YNNKEL (reference sequence).

This clonotype was seen repeatedly, ten times or more. The V gene is TRBV29-1, the J gene TRBJ2-3, with no clear D. Trimming left V 3 bases short and J 0 bases short, with 10 bases between. The CDR3 runs to 14 residues. The germline gives CDR1 SQVTM, CDR2 ANQGSEA. The CDR3 nucleotides read TGCAGCGTTGATGGGGAAACAAGCACAGATACGCAGTATTTT. It specifies CSVDGETSTDTQYF.

This clonotype was seen a handful of times. The rearrangement links TRBV3-1 to TRBJ2-1; D may be TRBD2 (7 bases). V gave up 1 base and J gave up 2 bases, with 12 bases separating them. Germline-derived CDR1 and CDR2 are LGHDT and YNNKEL (reference sequence). This CDR3 is 16 amino acids long. The CDR3 DNA sequence: TGTGCCAGCAGCCAAGTCCGGGGGGCCGCCTACAATGAGCAGTTCTTC. It codes for CASSQVRGAAYNEQFF.

Here the CDR3 DNA reads TGCGCCAGCAGCTTGGACGGGAGCTCCTATAATTCACCCCTCCACTTT. Its protein is CASSLDGSSYNSPLHF. The rearrangement links TRBV5-1 to TRBJ1-6, with no clear D. Germline CDR1 SGHRS, CDR2 YFSETQ. Trimming took off 0 bases at V and 0 bases at J, with 7 bases between the two ends. This CDR3 has 16 amino acids.

The chain carries TRBV7-2 and TRBJ2-7; a possible D gene is TRBD2 (6 bases). Germline assignment: CDR1 SGHTA and CDR2 FQGNSA. The germline V and J ends were trimmed by 5 bases and 0 bases, with 11 bases remaining between them. The CDR3 runs to 14 residues. The CDR3 protein is CASSPWGVSYEQYF. CDR3 DNA sequence: TGTGCCAGCAGCCCCTGGGGGGTCTCCTACGAGCAGTACTTC.

In its sample, this clonotype was seen a few times. This chain uses TRBV5-1 with TRBJ2-7; D is ambiguous. Trimming removed 5 bases at V and 0 bases at J, with 9 bases between. Germline CDR1 SGHRS, CDR2 YFSETQ. This CDR3 is built from 13 residues. This CDR3 is CASRQATSYEQYF. The DNA of the CDR3 is TGCGCCAGCAGACAAGCGACCTCCTACGAGCAGTACTTC.

This clonotype has only a few counts. The chain has TRBV7-9 and TRBJ2-1; possibly TRBD2 for D (6 bases). V was trimmed by 0 bases and J by 4 bases, leaving 13 bases between them. The germline gives CDR1 SEHNR, CDR2 FQNEAQ (reference sequence). The CDR3 covers 16 residues. Here the CDR3 reads CASSLAGEAGYNEQFF. CDR3 bases: TGTGCCAGCAGCTTAGCGGGAGAGGCGGGGTACAATGAGCAGTTCTTC. The full variable domain, rest sourced from reference TRBV7-9 and TRBJ2-1, is DTGVSQNPRHKITKRGQNVTFRCDPISEHNRLYWYRQTLGQGPEFLTYFQNEAQLEKSRLLSDRFSAERPKGSFSTLEIQRTEQGDSAMYLCASSLAGEAGYNEQFFGPGTRLTVL.